One sample yielded the 27 T cell receptor beta chains listed below, sequenced in a study of molecular identifiers for immune sequencing clone quantification. TCRdb recomputed calls from the PCR reads with MiXCR, one row per CDR3 protein. The sample lists 85,000 to 90,000 distinct CDR3 sequences, roughly 20% seen once, with around 0.91% in the top ten. The sequencing input was naive CD8+ T cells from blood, with Jurkat cell RNA spiked in. Subset indicated: FACS-sorted CD8+CD4-CCR7+CD45RA+ naive T cells. These receptors originate from a human donor in good health. Some libraries in this study had Jurkat cell RNA spiked in.

This clonotype was detected many times. The chain recombines TRBV7-9 with TRBJ2-5; 9 bases agree with TRBD1. V was pared by 5 bases and J by 4 bases, with 11 bases of the junction left unmatched. Germline loops: CDR1 SEHNR, CDR2 FQNEAQ (reference sequence). CDR3 length: 16 amino acids. The DNA of the CDR3 is TGTGCCAGCAGCCCAGAGACAGGGGGAATGGGAGAGACCCAGTACTTC. Protein product: CASSPETGGMGETQYF.

To note about this clonotype: A much larger clone sits a single nucleotide away, making a read error possible. The CDR3 protein is CASSLAGPTGAFF. CDR3 coding DNA: TGTGCCAGCAGTTTAGCGGGCCCTACGGGGGCTTTCTTT. The chain uses TRBV27 and TRBJ1-1, with D unresolved. V shed 2 bases and J shed 11 bases, with 15 bases lying between them. The CDR3 has 13 amino acids. The V gene's germline CDR1 is MNHEY and CDR2 SMNVEV (reference sequence).

With respect to this clonotype: A read error is likely, as this CDR3 ends without the conserved phenylalanine or tryptophan. The DNA is omitted, as the CDR3 cannot be located on it reliably, and the CDR3 follows TCRdb's listing. The chain couples TRBV3-1 to TRBJ1-4; TRBD1, the D gene given by the table, was not confirmed from the DNA. The length of the CDR3 is 14 amino acids, counting both ends. Germline assignment: CDR1 LGHDT and CDR2 YNNKEL (reference sequence). CDR3 region: CASSQGQADEKLLS.

Turning to this clonotype: This may be a read error, as it is one base from a much larger clone. The chain links TRBV10-2 to TRBJ2-3, with 8 bases identical to TRBD1. The CDR3 is made up of 16 amino acids. V dropped 4 bases and J dropped 2; count of bases not matched to a gene: 8. Germline lookup yields CDR1 WSHSY and CDR2 SAAADI. The CDR3 region is CASSGMQGAYTDTQYF. For the CDR3, the DNA is TGCGCCAGCAGTGGGATGCAGGGGGCGTACACAGATACGCAGTATTTT.

The J gene is TRBJ2-7, the V gene TRBV5-5, with a tentative D call TRBD2 (5 bases). V lost 3 bases and J 3 bases, leaving 10 bases between the germline ends. CDR1 is SGHKS and CDR2 is YYEKEE in the germline V gene (reference sequence). The CDR3 has 13 amino acids. The CDR3 nucleotides read TGTGCCAGCAGCTCGGGGAGTGACTACGAGCAGTACTTC. Protein sequence: CASSSGSDYEQYF.

This clonotype has at least ten counts. The genes are TRBV5-1 and TRBJ2-2, with 10 bases that match TRBD2. V was pared by 4 bases and J by 0 bases, with 6 bases of the junction left unmatched. Germline V gives CDR1 SGHRS, CDR2 YFSETQ. The CDR3 totals 17 residues. In nucleotides, the CDR3 is TGCGCCAGCAGCCCCTTTAGCGGGGGGCCGAACACCGGGGAGCTGTTTTTT. Translating gives CASSPFSGGPNTGELFF.

This clonotype was observed many times. The chain has TRBV7-9 and TRBJ2-5; D not resolved. This CDR3 has 15 residues. Looked up from germline, CDR1 is SEHNR and CDR2 is FQNEAQ (reference sequence). Trimming took off 2 bases at V and 3 bases at J, with 13 bases between the two ends. CDR3 protein: CASSLSITAKETQYF. In DNA form, the CDR3 reads TGTGCCAGCAGCTTATCTATTACAGCGAAAGAGACCCAGTACTTC. The entire variable domain, with the rest obtained from reference TRBV7-9 and TRBJ2-5, is as follows: DTGVSQNPRHKITKRGQNVTFRCDPISEHNRLYWYRQTLGQGPEFLTYFQNEAQLEKSRLLSDRFSAERPKGSFSTLEIQRTEQGDSAMYLCASSLSITAKETQYFGPGTRLLVL.

As regards this clonotype: A much bigger clone sits one base away, suggesting this may be a read error. V gene TRBV6-2 or TRBV6-3 combines with J gene TRBJ1-5; D gene ambiguous. The V gene lost 6 bases and the J gene lost 2 bases, with 32 bases spanning the gap. The CDR3 length is 21 residues. Germline CDR1 MNHEY, CDR2 SVGEGT. The chain's CDR3 is CASRGPSEQRQVLYGNQPQHF. CDR3 nucleotide sequence: TGTGCCAGCAGAGGCCCCTCAGAACAGCGCCAAGTCCTTTACGGCAATCAGCCCCAGCATTTT.

This clonotype was recorded many times. This rearrangement joins TRBV29-1 to TRBJ2-1, with 10 positions matching TRBD2. The junction had 4 bases not matched to a gene; V was cut back by 3 bases and J by 8 bases. The CDR3 is made up of 13 amino acids. Germline CDR1 is SQVTM and CDR2 is ANQGSEA. CDR3 in DNA: TGCAGCGTTGACACTAGCGGGAAGTATGAGCAGTTCTTC. It yields the protein CSVDTSGKYEQFF.

The chain is built from TRBV5-1 and TRBJ1-1; TRBD1 might be the D (5 bases). V lost 3 bases and J lost 5, with 8 bases in between. CDR1 and CDR2 (germline): SGHRS, YFSETQ. The length of the CDR3 is 12 residues. The CDR3 DNA reads as TGCGCCAGCAGCTGGGGGGAGACTGAAGCTTTCTTT. As protein: CASSWGETEAFF.

Ten or more counts support this clonotype. The chain uses TRBV20-1 and TRBJ2-3; D unclear. The V end was cut by 3 bases, the J end by 0 bases, with 7 bases between. The germline gives CDR1 DFQATT, CDR2 SNEGSKA (reference sequence). The CDR3 runs 13 residues. The CDR3 region has the DNA TGCAGTGCTAGCGGTGACAGCACAGATACGCAGTATTTT. The encoded protein is CSASGDSTDTQYF.

Ten or more counts support this clonotype. The chain couples TRBV12-3 or TRBV12-4 to TRBJ2-4, with 14 bases aligning to TRBD2. The junction had 4 bases not matched to a gene; V was cut back by 1 base and J by 14 bases. The CDR3 loop spans 14 amino acids. In nucleotides, the CDR3 is TGTGCCAGCAGTTTAGGACTAGCGGGAGGGCTGAAGTACTTC. Its protein is CASSLGLAGGLKYF.

This clonotype was counted at least ten times. The chain is built from TRBV4-1 and TRBJ2-2; the D gene is possibly TRBD2 (5 bases). The germline CDR1 and CDR2 sequences are MGHRA and YSYEKL. V shed 1 base and J shed 4 bases, with 10 bases lying between them. The CDR3 runs 15 residues. CDR3 DNA sequence: TGCGCCAGCAGCCAAGTCCGGGAAGCCACCGGGGAGCTGTTTTTT. Translated: CASSQVREATGELFF.

On this clonotype: With a much larger clone just one base away, this may be a read error. The rearrangement joins TRBV6-1 to TRBJ2-7, with 7 nucleotides matching TRBD1. CDR1 and CDR2 (germline): MNHNS, SASEGT. The CDR3 runs 14 residues. The V segment lost 2 bases and the J segment 7 bases; nucleotides outside the gene matches: 8. In DNA, the CDR3 is TGTGCCAGCAGTGAATTCCCGGCCAGGGGGGAGCAGTACTTC. Encoded protein: CASSEFPARGEQYF.

The sample holds many counts of this clonotype. The chain uses TRBV4-3 and TRBJ2-7; a possible D gene is TRBD2 (5 bases). Trimming stripped 3 bases from V and 0 bases from J, with 9 bases between. CDR3 length: 14 residues. Germline V lookup: CDR1 LGHNA, CDR2 YSLEER. The DNA of the CDR3 is TGCGCCAGCAGCCAGGGAGTAGCCTCCTACGAGCAGTACTTC. It yields the protein CASSQGVASYEQYF.

The chain couples TRBV7-3 to TRBJ2-1; 8 bases map to TRBD2. V trimming: 5 bases; J trimming: 8 bases; junction bases outside the gene matches: 17. CDR3 length equals 17 residues. The germline V gene encodes CDR1 SGHTA and CDR2 FQGTGA. CDR3 region: CASSQPSGGGGHDEQFF. The CDR3 DNA follows: TGTGCCAGCAGCCAACCCTCCGGGGGGGGGGGGCACGATGAGCAGTTCTTC. Variable domain in full (rest from reference TRBV7-3 and TRBJ2-1): GAGVSQTPSNKVTEKGKYVELRCDPISGHTALYWYRQSLGQGPEFLIYFQGTGAADDSGLPNDRFFAVRPEGSVSTLKIQRTERGDSAVYLCASSQPSGGGGHDEQFFGPGTRLTVL.

This clonotype has ten or more counts. The CDR3 here is CASGGGTDQETQYF. In nucleotides, the CDR3 is TGTGCTAGTGGGGGGGGGACAGACCAAGAGACCCAGTACTTC. The chain links TRBV12-5 to TRBJ2-5; D may be TRBD1 or TRBD2 (7 bases each). Deletions cut 6 bases from V and 0 bases from J, with 11 bases between. Germline V gene sequence: CDR1 LGHNT, CDR2 FRNRAP. This CDR3 contains 14 residues.

The sample holds many counts of this clonotype. This chain uses TRBV6-2 or TRBV6-3 with TRBJ2-3; 8 bases agree with TRBD2. The ends lost 4 bases at V and 2 bases at J; junction bases unmatched: 23. CDR1 and CDR2 (germline): MNHEY, SVGEGT. This CDR3 has 21 amino acids. CDR3 residues: CASSSLKMAGGARGVTDTQYF. CDR3 DNA: TGTGCCAGCAGTTCCTTGAAGATGGCGGGGGGAGCAAGAGGTGTCACAGATACGCAGTATTTT.

This clonotype was seen ten or more times. The V gene is TRBV4-1, the J gene TRBJ2-7; 9 bases are a match to TRBD1. The ends lost 2 bases at V and 4 bases at J; junction bases unmatched: 6. Per the germline V gene, CDR1 is MGHRA and CDR2 is YSYEKL. The CDR3 totals 15 residues. As DNA, the CDR3 is TGCGCCAGCAGCCAAAAAATGGGACAGGGTTACGAGCAGTACTTC. It yields the protein CASSQKMGQGYEQYF.

A few counts support this clonotype. This may be a read error: a much more frequent sequence differs by one nucleotide. This chain links TRBV5-3 with TRBJ2-5; D ambiguous. TRBV5-3 is filed as an ORF, its function uncertain. CDR3 length: 17 amino acids. The chain's CDR3 is CASSLGSFRTHQETRYF. CDR3 DNA sequence: TGTGCCAGCAGCTTGGGGTCTTTCAGGACCCACCAAGAGACCCGGTACTTC.

On this clonotype itself: One base away lies a much larger clone, so this may be a sequencing read error. The chain recombines TRBV20-1 with TRBJ2-3; a weak D match, TRBD2 (5 bases). The CDR3 is 15 residues long. Germline V gene data show CDR1 as DFQATT and CDR2 as SNEGSKA (reference sequence). The CDR3 loop reads CSARDLASSTDTRYF. CDR3 coding DNA: TGCAGTGCTAGAGATTTGGCCTCTAGCACAGATACGCGGTATTTT.

This clonotype has ten or more counts. V gene TRBV27 combines with J gene TRBJ2-2; no firm D call. The V and J ends lost 2 bases and 1 base respectively, with 2 bases between them. The germline gives CDR1 MNHEY, CDR2 SMNVEV (reference sequence). The CDR3 spans 13 residues. The chain's CDR3 is CASSLRNTGELFF. DNA of the CDR3: TGTGCCAGCAGTTTAAGGAACACCGGGGAGCTGTTTTTT.

This clonotype was seen many times. V is TRBV12-5 and J is TRBJ1-1; D remains ambiguous. Germline lookup yields CDR1 LGHNT and CDR2 FRNRAP. This CDR3 comprises 13 residues. With 6 bases removed from V and 0 bases from J, the gap between germline ends came to 8 bases. The CDR3, as DNA: TGTGCTAGTGGCATACTCTTGAACACTGAAGCTTTCTTT. Residues: CASGILLNTEAFF.

This clonotype has ten or more counts. The CDR3 loop reads CASSQVMGNQPQHF. The CDR3 DNA follows: TGCGCCAGCAGCCAAGTGATGGGGAATCAGCCCCAGCATTTT. V usage is TRBV4-1 and J usage is TRBJ1-5, with D uncertain. Germline CDR1 reads MGHRA; CDR2 reads YSYEKL. This CDR3 has 14 amino acids. Between the trimmed V and J ends, which lost 1 base and 4 bases, there was a span of 8 bases.

In its sample, this clonotype was seen many times. The CDR3 DNA reads TGTGCCAGTAGCACGGGACTCTCGAACACTGAAGCTTTCTTT. Its protein product is CASSTGLSNTEAFF. The rearrangement links TRBV19 to TRBJ1-1; TRBD1 is a possible D gene (5 bases). Trimming left V 6 bases short and J 1 base short, with 12 bases between. The CDR3 is 14 amino acids. The germline V gene has CDR1 LNHDA and CDR2 SQIVND (reference sequence).

This clonotype was counted only a few times. The J gene is TRBJ2-5, the V gene TRBV13, with 9 bases lining up with TRBD2. The germline V gene encodes CDR1 PRHDT and CDR2 FYEKMQ (reference sequence). CDR3 length equals 16 residues. With V trimmed by 4 bases and J by 5 bases, 11 bases remained unmatched. The CDR3, as DNA: TGTGCCAGCAGCTCCACGAGCGGGAGGCTAGGGGAGACCCAGTACTTC. Residues: CASSSTSGRLGETQYF.

This chain connects TRBV9 to TRBJ1-1, with 9 bases that match TRBD1. CDR1 SGDLS and CDR2 YYNGEE come from the germline V gene. V was clipped by 0 bases and J by 3 bases; unmatched bases: 3. The CDR3 is made up of 15 amino acids. This CDR3 is CASSVVGDRDTEAFF. CDR3 sequence (DNA): TGTGCCAGCAGCGTAGTGGGGGACAGGGACACTGAAGCTTTCTTT.